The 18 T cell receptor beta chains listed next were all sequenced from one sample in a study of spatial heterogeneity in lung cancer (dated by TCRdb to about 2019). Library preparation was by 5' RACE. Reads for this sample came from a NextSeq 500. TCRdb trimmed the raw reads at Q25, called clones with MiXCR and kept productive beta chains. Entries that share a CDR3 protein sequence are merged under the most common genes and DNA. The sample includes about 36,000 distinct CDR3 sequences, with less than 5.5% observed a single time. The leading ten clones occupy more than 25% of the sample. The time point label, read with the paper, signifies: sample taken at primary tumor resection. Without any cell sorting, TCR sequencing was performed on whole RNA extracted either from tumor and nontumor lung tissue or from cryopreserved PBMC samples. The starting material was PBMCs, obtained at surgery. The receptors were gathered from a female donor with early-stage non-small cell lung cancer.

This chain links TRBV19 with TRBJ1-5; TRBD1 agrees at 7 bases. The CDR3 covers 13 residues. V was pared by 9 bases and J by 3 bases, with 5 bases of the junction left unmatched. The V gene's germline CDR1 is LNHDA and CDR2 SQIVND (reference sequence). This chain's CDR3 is CASQDRLNQPQHF. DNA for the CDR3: TGTGCCAGCCAGGACAGGCTCAATCAGCCCCAGCATTTT. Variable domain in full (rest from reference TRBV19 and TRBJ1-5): DGGITQSPKYLFRKEGQNVTLSCEQNLNHDAMYWYRQDPGQGLRLIYYSQIVNDFQKGDIAEGYSVSREKKESFPLTVTSAQKNPTAFYLCASQDRLNQPQHFGDGTRLSIL.

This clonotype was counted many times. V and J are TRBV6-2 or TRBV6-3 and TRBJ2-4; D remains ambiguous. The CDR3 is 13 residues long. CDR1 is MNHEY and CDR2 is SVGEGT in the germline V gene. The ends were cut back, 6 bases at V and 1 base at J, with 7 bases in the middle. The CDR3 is CASSRLAKNIQYF. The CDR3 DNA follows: TGTGCCAGCAGCCGTCTTGCCAAAAACATTCAGTACTTC.

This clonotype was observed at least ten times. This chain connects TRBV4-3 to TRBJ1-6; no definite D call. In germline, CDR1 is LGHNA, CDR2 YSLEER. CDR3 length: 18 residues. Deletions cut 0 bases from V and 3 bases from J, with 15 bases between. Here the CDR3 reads CASSQELDGDLYNSPLHF. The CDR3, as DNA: TGCGCCAGCAGCCAAGAGTTGGACGGGGATCTCTATAATTCACCCCTCCACTTT.

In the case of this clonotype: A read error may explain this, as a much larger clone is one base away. CDR3 sequence (DNA): TGCGCCAGCAGCTTGGAGGGGGATTACGCCGGGGAGCCGTTTTTT. Its protein is CASSLEGDYAGEPFF. The rearrangement uses TRBV5-1 and TRBJ2-2; perhaps TRBD1 as D (6 bases). Germline lookup yields CDR1 SGHRS and CDR2 YFSETQ. The CDR3 is 15 residues long.

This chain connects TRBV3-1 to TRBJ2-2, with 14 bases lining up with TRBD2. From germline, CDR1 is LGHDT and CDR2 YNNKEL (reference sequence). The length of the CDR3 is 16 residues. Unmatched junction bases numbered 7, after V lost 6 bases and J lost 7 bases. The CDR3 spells CASSSGLAGGLGELFF. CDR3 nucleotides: TGTGCCAGCAGTTCCGGACTAGCGGGGGGCCTCGGGGAGCTGTTTTTT.

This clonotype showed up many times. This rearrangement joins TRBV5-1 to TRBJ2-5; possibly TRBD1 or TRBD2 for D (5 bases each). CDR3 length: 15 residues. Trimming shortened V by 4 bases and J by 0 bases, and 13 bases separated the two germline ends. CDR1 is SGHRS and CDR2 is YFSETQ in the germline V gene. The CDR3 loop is CASSTGTRYQETQYF. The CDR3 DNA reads TGCGCCAGCAGCACCGGGACCCGGTACCAAGAGACCCAGTACTTC.

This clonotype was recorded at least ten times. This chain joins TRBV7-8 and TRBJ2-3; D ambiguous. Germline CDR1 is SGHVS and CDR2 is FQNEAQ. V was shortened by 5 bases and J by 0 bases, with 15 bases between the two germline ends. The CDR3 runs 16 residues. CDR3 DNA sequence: TGTGCCAGCAGCCCCAGAGGCGTATCCAGCACAGATACGCAGTATTTT. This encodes CASSPRGVSSTDTQYF. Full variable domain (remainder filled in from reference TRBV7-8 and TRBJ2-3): GAGVSQSPRYKVAKRGQDVALRCDPISGHVSLFWYQQALGQGPEFLTYFQNEAQLDKSGLPSDRFFAERPEGSVSTLKIQRTQQEDSAVYLCASSPRGVSSTDTQYFGPGTRLTVL.

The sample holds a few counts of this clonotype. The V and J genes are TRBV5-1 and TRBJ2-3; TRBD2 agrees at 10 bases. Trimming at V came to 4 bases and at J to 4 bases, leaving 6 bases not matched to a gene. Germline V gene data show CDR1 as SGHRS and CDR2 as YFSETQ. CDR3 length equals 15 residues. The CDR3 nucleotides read TGCGCCAGCAGCCGGAGCGGGGGGGCCCCAGATACGCAGTATTTT. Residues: CASSRSGGAPDTQYF.

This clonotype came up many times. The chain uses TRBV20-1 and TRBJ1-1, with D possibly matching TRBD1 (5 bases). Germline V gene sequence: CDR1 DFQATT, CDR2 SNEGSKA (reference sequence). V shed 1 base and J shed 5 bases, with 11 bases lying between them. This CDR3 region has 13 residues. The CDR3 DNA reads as TGCAGTGCTAGAGTGCCCCAGGGAACTGAAGCTTTCTTT. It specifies CSARVPQGTEAFF.

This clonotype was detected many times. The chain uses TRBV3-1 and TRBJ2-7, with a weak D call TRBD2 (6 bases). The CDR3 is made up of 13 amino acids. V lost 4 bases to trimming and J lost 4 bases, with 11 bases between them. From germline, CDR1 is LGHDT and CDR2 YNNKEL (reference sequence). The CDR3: CASSLNREYEQYF. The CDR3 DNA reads TGTGCCAGCAGCCTAAATCGGGAGTACGAGCAGTACTTC.

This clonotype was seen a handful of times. CDR3 sequence: CSARERRLAGADTQYF. CDR3 DNA: TGCAGTGCTAGAGAGCGAAGACTAGCGGGGGCAGATACGCAGTATTTT. The J gene is TRBJ2-3, the V gene TRBV20-1, with TRBD2 identical over 12 bases. The germline V gene encodes CDR1 DFQATT and CDR2 SNEGSKA (reference sequence). The CDR3 covers 16 residues. Trimming cost V 0 bases and J 4 bases; bases outside gene matches: 5.

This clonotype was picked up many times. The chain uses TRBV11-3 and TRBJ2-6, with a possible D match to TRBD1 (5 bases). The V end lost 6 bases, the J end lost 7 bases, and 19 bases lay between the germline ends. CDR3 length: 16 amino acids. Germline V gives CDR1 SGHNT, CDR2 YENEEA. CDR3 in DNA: TGTGCCAGCAGGGACCTAGGACACCTGAGAGCCAACGTCCTGACTTTC. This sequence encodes CASRDLGHLRANVLTF.

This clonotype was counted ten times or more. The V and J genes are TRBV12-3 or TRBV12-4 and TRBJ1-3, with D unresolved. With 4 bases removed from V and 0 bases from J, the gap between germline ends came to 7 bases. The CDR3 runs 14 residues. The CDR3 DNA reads TGTGCCAGCAGTTCCTTTACCTCTGGAAACACCATATATTTT. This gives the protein CASSSFTSGNTIYF.

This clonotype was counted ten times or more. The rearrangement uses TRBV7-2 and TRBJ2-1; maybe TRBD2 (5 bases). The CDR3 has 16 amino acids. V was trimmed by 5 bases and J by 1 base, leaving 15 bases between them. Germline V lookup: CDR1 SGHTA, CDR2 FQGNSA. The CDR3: CASSPQLGASYNEQFF. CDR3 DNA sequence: TGTGCCAGCAGCCCCCAACTAGGCGCTTCCTACAATGAGCAGTTCTTC. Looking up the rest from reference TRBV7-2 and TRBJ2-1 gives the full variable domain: GAGVSQSPSNKVTEKGKDVELRCDPISGHTALYWYRQSLGQGLEFLIYFQGNSAPDKSGLPSDRFSAERTGGSVSTLTIQRTQQEDSAVYLCASSPQLGASYNEQFFGPGTRLTVL.

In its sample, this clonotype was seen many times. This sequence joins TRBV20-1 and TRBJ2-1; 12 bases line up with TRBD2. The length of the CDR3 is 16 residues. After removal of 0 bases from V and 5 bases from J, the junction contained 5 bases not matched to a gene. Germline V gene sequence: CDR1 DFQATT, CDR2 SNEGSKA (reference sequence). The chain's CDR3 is CSARDPGLAGHNEQFF. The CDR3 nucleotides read TGCAGTGCTAGAGACCCTGGACTAGCGGGACACAATGAGCAGTTCTTC.

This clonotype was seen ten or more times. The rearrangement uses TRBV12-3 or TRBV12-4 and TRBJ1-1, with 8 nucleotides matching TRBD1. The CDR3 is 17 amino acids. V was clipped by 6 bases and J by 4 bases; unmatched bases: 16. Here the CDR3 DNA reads TGTGCCAGCAGACCGGACAGGGCTCAGGGGGTACCCACTGAAGCTTTCTTT. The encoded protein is CASRPDRAQGVPTEAFF.

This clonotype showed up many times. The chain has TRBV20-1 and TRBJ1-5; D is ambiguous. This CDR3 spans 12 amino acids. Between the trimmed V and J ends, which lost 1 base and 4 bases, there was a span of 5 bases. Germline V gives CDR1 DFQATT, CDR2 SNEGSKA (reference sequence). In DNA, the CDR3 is TGCAGTGCTAGAGGGGCAAATCAGCCCCAGCATTTT. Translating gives CSARGANQPQHF.

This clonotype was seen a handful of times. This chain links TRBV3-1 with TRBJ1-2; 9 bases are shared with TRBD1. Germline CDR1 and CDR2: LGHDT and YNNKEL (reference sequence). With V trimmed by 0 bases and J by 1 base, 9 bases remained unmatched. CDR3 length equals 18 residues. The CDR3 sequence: CASSQEVLGQGINYGYTF. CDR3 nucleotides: TGTGCCAGCAGCCAAGAAGTCTTGGGACAGGGCATTAACTATGGCTACACCTTC.